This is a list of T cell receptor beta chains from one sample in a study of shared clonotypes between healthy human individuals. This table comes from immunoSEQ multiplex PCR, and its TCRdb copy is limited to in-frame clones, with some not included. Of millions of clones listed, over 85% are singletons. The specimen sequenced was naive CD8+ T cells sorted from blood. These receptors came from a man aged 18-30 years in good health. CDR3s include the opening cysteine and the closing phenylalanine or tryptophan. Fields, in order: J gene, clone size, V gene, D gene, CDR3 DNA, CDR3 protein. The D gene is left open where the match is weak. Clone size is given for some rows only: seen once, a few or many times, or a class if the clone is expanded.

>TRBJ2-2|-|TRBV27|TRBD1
TGTGCCAGCAGCCCGGGACAGGGGGTCGGGGAGCTGTTTTTT
CASSPGQGVGELFF
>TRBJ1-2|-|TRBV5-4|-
TGTGCCAGCAGAAATCAGAGGGAAAGCTATGGCTACACCTTC
CASRNQRESYGYTF
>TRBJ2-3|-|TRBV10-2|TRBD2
TGCGCCACTTCAGGGACTAGCGGGAGCACAGATACGCAGTATTTT
CATSGTSGSTDTQYF
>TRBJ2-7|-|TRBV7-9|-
TGTGCCAGCAGCGGCACATCCTGGACCGGGACACCCTCCTACGAGCAGTACTTC
CASSGTSWTGTPSYEQYF
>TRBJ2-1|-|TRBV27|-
TGTGCCAGCAGTCTCCGACCCGCGGATGAGCAGTTCTTC
CASSLRPADEQFF
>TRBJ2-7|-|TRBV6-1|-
TGTGCCAGCAGTGCGCCCGGACAGTTAACCTACGAGCAGTACTTC
CASSAPGQLTYEQYF
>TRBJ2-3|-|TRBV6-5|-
TGTGCCAGCAGTTCTGGATTCAGCACAGATACGCAGTATTTT
CASSSGFSTDTQYF
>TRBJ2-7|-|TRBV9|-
TGTGCCAGCAGCCTCCACCCGGCCGGGGACTACGAGCAGTACTTC
CASSLHPAGDYEQYF
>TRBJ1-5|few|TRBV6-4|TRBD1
TGTGCCAGCAGTCACTTGACAGGGCATCAGCCCCAGCATTTT
CASSHLTGHQPQHF
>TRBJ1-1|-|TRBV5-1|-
TGCGCCAGCAGCTTGGCAGGGATGAACACTGAAGCTTTCTTT
CASSLAGMNTEAFF
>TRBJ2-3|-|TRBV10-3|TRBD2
TGTGCCATCAGTGAGTCGGTTGGTGGCGGGAGGGTCACAGATACGCAGTATTTT
CAISESVGGGRVTDTQYF
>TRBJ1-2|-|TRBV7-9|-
TGTGCCAGCAGCTTAGGACAGGCAGGGGTATATGGCTACACCTTC
CASSLGQAGVYGYTF
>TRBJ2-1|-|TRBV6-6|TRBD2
TGTGCCAGCAGTACGAAGCGGGAATCGAATTACAATGAGCAGTTCTTC
CASSTKRESNYNEQFF
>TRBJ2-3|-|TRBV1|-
TGCACCAGCAGCCAAGGAAAGGGGCGGAGCACAGATACGCAGTATTTT
CTSSQGKGRSTDTQYF
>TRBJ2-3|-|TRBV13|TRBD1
TGTGCCAGCAGCTTTGACAGGGTAAATCTGTATTTT
CASSFDRVNLYF
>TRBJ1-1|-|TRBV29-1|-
TGCAGCGTTGAAGGGACGGCTCACACTGAAGCTTTCTTT
CSVEGTAHTEAFF
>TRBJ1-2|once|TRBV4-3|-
TGCGCCAGCAGCCAAGATAGGGCAGGGGAGAACTATGGCTACACCTTC
CASSQDRAGENYGYTF
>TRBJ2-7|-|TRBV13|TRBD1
TGTGCCAGCAGCTCATCCGGGACAGGGGAATACGAGCAGTACTTC
CASSSSGTGEYEQYF
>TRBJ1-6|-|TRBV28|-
TGTGCCAGCAGTTTAGAGGTAGGGGCCTATAATTCACCCCTCCACTTT
CASSLEVGAYNSPLHF
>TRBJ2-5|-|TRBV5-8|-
TGTGCCAGCAGCGAGGAGGCCAGATCTCAAGAGACCCAGTACTTC
CASSEEARSQETQYF
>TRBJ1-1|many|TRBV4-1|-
TGCGCCAGCAGCCAAGAGGGCCCGGGGAACACTGAAGCTTTCTTT
CASSQEGPGNTEAFF
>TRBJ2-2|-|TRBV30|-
TGTGCCTGGAGTGGGGGGTCCGGGGAGCTGTTTTTT
CAWSGGSGELFF
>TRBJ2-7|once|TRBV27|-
TGTGCCAGCAGACTGGACAAGACCTACGAGCAGTACTTC
CASRLDKTYEQYF
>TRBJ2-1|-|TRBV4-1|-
TGCGCCAGCAGCCAAGATCAGGGGGCGGGAGGCTCCTACAATGAGCAGTTCTTC
CASSQDQGAGGSYNEQFF
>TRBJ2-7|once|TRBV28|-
TGTGCCAGCAGTTTACCTAGCGAGACCTACGAGCAGTACTTC
CASSLPSETYEQYF
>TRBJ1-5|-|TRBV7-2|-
TGTGCCAGCAGCTTCGGGGTGAGTCAGCCCCAGCATTTT
CASSFGVSQPQHF
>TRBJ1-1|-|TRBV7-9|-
TGTGCCAGCAGCTTTGAACCGGGGGTCGAAGCTTTCTTT
CASSFEPGVEAFF
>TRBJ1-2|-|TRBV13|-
TGTGCCAGCAGCTTAGAGGGTTCGGGGGGCGATGGCTACACCTTC
CASSLEGSGGDGYTF
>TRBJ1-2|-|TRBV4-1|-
TGCGCCAGCAGCCAAGGCTGGGGGGAGAACTATGGCTACACCTTC
CASSQGWGENYGYTF
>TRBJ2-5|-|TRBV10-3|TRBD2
TGTGCCATCAGTGAAGGGCGGGGGGGCCTCGAGACCCAGTACTTC
CAISEGRGGLETQYF
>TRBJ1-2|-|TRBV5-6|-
TGTGCCAGCAGCCCCTCGACGGGTGGCTACACCTTC
CASSPSTGGYTF
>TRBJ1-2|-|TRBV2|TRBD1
TGTGCCAGCACTACAGGGGGGTATGGCTACACCTTC
CASTTGGYGYTF
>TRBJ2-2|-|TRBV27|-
TGTGCCAGCAGTTGGGGCACGAACACCGGGGAGCTGTTTTTT
CASSWGTNTGELFF
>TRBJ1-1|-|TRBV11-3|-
TGTGCCAGCAGCTCTAACGGTGAAGCTTTCTTT
CASSSNGEAFF
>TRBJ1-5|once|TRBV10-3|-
TGTGCCATCAGTGCCCCGGGGGGTAATCAGCCCCAGCATTTT
CAISAPGGNQPQHF
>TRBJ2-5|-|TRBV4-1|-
TGCGCCAGCAGCCGAGTAGACGTACCACAAGAGACCCAGTACTTC
CASSRVDVPQETQYF
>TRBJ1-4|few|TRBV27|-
TGTGCCAGCAGCTTGGGGCAGACTAATGAAAAACTGTTTTTT
CASSLGQTNEKLFF